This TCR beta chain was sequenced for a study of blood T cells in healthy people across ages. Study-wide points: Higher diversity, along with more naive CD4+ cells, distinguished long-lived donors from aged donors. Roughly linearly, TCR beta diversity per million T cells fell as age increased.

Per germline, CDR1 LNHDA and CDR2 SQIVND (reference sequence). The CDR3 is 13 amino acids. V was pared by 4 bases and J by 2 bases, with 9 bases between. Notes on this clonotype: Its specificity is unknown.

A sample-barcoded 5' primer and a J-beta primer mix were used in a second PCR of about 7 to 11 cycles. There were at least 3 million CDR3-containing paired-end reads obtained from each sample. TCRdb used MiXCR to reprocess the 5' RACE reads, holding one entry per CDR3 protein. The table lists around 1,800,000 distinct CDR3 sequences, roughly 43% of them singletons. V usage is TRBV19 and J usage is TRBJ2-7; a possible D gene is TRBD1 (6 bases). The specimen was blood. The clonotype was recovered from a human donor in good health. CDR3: CASSNGGPYEQYF. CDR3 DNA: TGTGCCAGTAGTAATGGGGGCCCCTACGAGCAGTACTTC.